Described below is a single TCR beta chain sequence and its context. Antigen specificity is unknown. The data originate from a study of shared clonotypes between healthy human individuals. Study findings and constraints: Shared across four donors were around 5% of the naive CD4 clonotypes. It was the non-shared clonotypes that had lower generation probabilities than clonotypes shared by all four donors.

Naive CD8 cells lacked CD45RO, underwent positive selection for CCR7 and left out terminally differentiated effector memory CD45RA+ cells. Everyone who donated was a Caucasian adult who lived in Nashville, Tennessee. Sequencing was performed with immunoSEQ multiplex PCR; in TCRdb, only in-frame clones are kept and a portion is missing. The sample has roughly 2 million clones, about 95% seen once. Sequencing was done on a sample of naive CD8+ T cells sorted from blood. This clonotype originated in a man between 18 and 35 years old in good health.

This CDR3 reads CAWSPGGHIYGYTF. The CDR3 bases are TGTGCCTGGAGTCCCGGGGGACATATCTATGGCTACACCTTC. The chain uses TRBV30 and TRBJ1-2; D may be TRBD1 (6 bases). CDR3 length: 14 amino acids. The germline V gene has CDR1 GTSNPN and CDR2 SVGIG (reference sequence). The V and J ends lost 2 bases and 4 bases respectively, with 14 bases between them.